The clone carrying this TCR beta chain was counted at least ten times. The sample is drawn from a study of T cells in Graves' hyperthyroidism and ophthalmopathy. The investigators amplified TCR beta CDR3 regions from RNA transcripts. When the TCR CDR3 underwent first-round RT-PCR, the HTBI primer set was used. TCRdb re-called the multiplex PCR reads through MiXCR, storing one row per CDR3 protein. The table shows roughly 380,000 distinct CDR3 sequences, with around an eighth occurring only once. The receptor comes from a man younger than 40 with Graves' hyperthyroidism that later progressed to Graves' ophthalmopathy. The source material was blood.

DNA for the CDR3: TGTGCCACCAGTGATACAGGAGAACCTCAGCCCCAGCATTTT. Amino acids: CATSDTGEPQPQHF. The chain combines TRBV24-1 with TRBJ1-5; maybe TRBD1 (5 bases). This CDR3 region has 14 residues. Looked up from germline, CDR1 is KGHDR and CDR2 is SFDVKD. The V end lost 3 bases, the J end lost 6 bases, and 11 bases lay between the germline ends.